The sample holds a few counts of the clone carrying this TCR beta chain. The antigen remains unidentified. The sample originates from a study of cytomegalovirus exposure and HLA in healthy donors. Study background: Earlier sequencing of some 170 million T cells yielded around 120 million unique TCR beta sequences.

Trimming cost V 3 bases and J 0 bases, with 9 bases left between them. The CDR3 spans 15 residues. CDR1 and CDR2 from the germline V gene are ENHRY and SYGVKD. The PCR contained 60 Vbeta and 13 Jbeta primers. The data were produced by immunoSEQ multiplex PCR, yet TCRdb's version contains in-frame clones alone and is incomplete. The table includes 110,000 to 150,000 clones, 60% to 80% detected once. Findings and limits, study-wide: In vitro work confirmed that three CMV-associated chains recognize CMV antigens.

Sequencing input: PBMCs. The sequence came from a woman younger than 45 in good health and CMV-seronegative. This rearrangement joins TRBV10-3 to TRBJ2-1, with D possibly matching TRBD1 (5 bases). The CDR3 sequence is CAISEAGNSYNEQFF. The DNA of the CDR3 is TGTGCCATCAGTGAAGCAGGGAACTCCTACAATGAGCAGTTCTTC.